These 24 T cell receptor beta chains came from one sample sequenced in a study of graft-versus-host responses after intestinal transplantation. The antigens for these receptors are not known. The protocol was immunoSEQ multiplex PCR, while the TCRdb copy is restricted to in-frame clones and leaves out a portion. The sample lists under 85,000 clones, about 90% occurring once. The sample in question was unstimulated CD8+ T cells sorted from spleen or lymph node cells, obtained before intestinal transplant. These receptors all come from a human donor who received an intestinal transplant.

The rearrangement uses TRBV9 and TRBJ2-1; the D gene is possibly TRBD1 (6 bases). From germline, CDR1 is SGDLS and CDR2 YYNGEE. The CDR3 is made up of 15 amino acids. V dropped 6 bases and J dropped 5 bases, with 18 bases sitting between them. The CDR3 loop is CASTAGAHGNNEQFF. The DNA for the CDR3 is TGTGCCAGCACCGCAGGGGCCCACGGGAACAATGAGCAGTTCTTC.

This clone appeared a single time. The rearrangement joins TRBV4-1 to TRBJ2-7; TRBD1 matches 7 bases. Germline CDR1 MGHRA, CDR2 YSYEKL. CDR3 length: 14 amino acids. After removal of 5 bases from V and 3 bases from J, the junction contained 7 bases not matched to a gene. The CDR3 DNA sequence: TGCGCCAGCAGCGGGACAGATGGTGACTACGAGCAGTACTTC. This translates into CASSGTDGDYEQYF.

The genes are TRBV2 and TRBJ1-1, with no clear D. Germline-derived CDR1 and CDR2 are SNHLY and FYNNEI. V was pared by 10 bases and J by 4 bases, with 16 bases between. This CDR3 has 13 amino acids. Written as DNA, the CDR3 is TGTGCCACCGACCTCCGGGTGGGCACTGAAGCTTTCTTT. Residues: CATDLRVGTEAFF.

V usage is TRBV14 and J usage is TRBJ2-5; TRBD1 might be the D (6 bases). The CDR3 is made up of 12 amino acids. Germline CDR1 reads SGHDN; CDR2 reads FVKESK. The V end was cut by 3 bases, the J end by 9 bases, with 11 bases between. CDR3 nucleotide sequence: TGTGCCAGCAGCCACCCCCCAGGGGCCCAGTACTTC. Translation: CASSHPPGAQYF.

CDR3 in DNA: TGTGCCAGCAGTGAATCAACGGTGGAAGAGACCCAGTACTTC. Its protein is CASSESTVEETQYF. V is TRBV25-1 and J is TRBJ2-5, with D hard to call. Germline CDR1 reads MGHDK; CDR2 reads SYGVNS. V was pared by 1 base and J by 3 bases, with 9 bases between. The CDR3 length is 14 residues.

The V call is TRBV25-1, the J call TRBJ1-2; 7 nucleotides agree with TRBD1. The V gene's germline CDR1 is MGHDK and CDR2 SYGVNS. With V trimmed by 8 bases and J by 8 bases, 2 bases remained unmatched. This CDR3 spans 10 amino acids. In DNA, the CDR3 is TGTGCCAGCCAGGGGGAAGGCTACACCTTC. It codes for CASQGEGYTF.

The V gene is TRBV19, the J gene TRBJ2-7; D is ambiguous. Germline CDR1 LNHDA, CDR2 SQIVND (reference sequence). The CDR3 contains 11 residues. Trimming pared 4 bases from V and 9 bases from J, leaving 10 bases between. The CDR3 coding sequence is TGTGCCAGTAGTACGGGTGGCGGGCAGTACTTC. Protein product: CASSTGGGQYF.

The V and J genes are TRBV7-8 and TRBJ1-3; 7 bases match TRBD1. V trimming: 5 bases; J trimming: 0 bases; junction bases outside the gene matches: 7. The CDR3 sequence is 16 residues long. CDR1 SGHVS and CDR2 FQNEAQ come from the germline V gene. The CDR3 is CASSQNRGPSGNTIYF. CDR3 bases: TGTGCCAGCAGCCAAAACAGGGGTCCCTCTGGAAACACCATATATTTT.

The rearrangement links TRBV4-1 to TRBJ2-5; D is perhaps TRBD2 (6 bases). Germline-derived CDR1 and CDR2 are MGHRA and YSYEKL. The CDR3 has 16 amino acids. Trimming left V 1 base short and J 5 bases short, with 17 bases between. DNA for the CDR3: TGCGCCAGCAGCCAAGGGGCCGGGGGAGGAAGGGAGACCCAGTACTTC. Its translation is CASSQGAGGGRETQYF.

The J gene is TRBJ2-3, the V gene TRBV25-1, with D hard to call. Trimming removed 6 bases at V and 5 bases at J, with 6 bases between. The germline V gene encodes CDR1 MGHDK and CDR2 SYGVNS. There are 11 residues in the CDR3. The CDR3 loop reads CASRGVDTQYF. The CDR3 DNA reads TGTGCCAGCAGAGGAGTAGATACGCAGTATTTT.

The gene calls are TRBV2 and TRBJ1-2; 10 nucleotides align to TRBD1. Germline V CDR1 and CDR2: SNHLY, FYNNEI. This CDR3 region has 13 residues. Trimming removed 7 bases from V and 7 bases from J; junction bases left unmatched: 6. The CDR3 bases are TGTGCCAGCAAGGGGACAGGGGCGATTGGCTACACCTTC. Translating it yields CASKGTGAIGYTF.

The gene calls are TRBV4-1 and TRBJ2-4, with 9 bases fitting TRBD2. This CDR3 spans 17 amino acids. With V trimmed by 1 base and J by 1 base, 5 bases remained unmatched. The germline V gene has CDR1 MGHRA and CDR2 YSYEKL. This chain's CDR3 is CASSQGGGGAAKNIQYF. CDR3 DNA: TGCGCCAGCAGCCAAGGAGGCGGGGGGGCTGCCAAAAACATTCAGTACTTC.

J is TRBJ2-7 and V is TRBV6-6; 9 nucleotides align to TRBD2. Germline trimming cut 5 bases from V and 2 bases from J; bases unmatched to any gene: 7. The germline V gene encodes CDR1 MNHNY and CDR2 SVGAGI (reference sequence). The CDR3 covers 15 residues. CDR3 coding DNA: TGTGCCAGCAGTGGGGGCGGGGGGGTGACCTACGAGCAGTACTTC. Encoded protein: CASSGGGGVTYEQYF.

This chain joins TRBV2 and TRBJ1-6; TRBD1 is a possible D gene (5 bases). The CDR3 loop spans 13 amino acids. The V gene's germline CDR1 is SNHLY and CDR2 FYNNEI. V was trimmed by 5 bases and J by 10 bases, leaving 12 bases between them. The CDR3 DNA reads TGTGCCAGCAGTCCGGGGGATTGGTCACCCCTCCACTTT. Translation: CASSPGDWSPLHF.

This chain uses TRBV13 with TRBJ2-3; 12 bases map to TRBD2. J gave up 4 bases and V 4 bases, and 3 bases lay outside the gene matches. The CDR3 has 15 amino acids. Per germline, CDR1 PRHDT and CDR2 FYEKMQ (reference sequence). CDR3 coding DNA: TGTGCCAGCAGCTACCCTAGCGGGGGGGCAGATACGCAGTATTTT. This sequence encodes CASSYPSGGADTQYF.

CDR3 in DNA: TGTGCCAGCAGCTTGAGTCACAGCCAAGAGACCCAGTACTTC. Amino acids: CASSLSHSQETQYF. This chain joins TRBV5-4 and TRBJ2-5; D is ambiguous. CDR1 and CDR2 from the germline V gene are SGHNT and YYREEE (reference sequence). The CDR3 runs to 14 residues. With 1 base removed from V and 1 base from J, the gap between germline ends came to 8 bases.

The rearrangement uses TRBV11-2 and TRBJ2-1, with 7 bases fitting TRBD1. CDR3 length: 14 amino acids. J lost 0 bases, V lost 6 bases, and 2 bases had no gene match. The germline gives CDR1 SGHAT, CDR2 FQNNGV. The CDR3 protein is CASRGGSSYNEQFF. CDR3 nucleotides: TGTGCCAGCAGAGGGGGCTCCTCCTACAATGAGCAGTTCTTC.

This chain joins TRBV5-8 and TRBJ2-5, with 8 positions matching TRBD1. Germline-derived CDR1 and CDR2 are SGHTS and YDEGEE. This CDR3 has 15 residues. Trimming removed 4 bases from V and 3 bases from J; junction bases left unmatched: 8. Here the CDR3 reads CASSPGQGVEETQYF. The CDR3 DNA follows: TGTGCCAGCAGCCCCGGACAGGGAGTTGAAGAGACCCAGTACTTC.

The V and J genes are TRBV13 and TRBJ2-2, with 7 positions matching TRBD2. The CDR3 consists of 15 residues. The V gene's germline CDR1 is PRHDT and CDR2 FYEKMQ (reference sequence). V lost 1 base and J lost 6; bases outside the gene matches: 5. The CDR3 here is CASSLVTGGPGELFF. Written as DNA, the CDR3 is TGTGCCAGCAGCTTAGTTACGGGAGGCCCCGGGGAGCTGTTTTTT.

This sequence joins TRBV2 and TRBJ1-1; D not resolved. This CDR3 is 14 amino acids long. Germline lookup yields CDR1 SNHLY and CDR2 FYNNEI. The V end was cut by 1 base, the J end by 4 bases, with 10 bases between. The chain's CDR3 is CASSEDMARTEAFF. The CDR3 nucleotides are TGTGCCAGCAGTGAAGACATGGCACGCACTGAAGCTTTCTTT.

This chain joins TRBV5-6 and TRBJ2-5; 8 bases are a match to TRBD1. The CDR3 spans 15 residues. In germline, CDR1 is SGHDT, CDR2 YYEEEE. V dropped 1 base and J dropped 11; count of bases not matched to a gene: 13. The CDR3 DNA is TGTGCCAGCAGCTTGCGGGGACAGGCCCTGGGGGAGCAGTACTTC. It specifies CASSLRGQALGEQYF.

The CDR3 spells CASSLELHGEKLFF. Here the CDR3 DNA reads TGTGCCAGCAGCTTAGAGCTGCACGGTGAAAAACTGTTTTTT. V usage is TRBV7-6 and J usage is TRBJ1-4; D not certain. Between the trimmed V and J ends, which lost 1 base and 7 bases, there was a span of 10 bases. Germline V gene sequence: CDR1 SGHVS, CDR2 FNYEAQ. The CDR3 contains 14 residues.

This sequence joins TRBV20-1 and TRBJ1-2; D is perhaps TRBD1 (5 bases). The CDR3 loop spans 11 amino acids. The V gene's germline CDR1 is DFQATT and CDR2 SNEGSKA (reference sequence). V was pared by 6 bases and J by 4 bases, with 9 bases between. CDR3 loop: CSAPDSYGYTF. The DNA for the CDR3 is TGCAGTGCACCAGACAGCTATGGCTACACCTTC.

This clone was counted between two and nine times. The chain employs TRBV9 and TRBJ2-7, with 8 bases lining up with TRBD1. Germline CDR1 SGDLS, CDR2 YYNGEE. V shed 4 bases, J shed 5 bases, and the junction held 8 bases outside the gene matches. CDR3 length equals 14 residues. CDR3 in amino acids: CASSPPDRVHEQYF. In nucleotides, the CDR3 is TGTGCCAGCAGCCCGCCGGACAGGGTCCACGAGCAGTACTTC.